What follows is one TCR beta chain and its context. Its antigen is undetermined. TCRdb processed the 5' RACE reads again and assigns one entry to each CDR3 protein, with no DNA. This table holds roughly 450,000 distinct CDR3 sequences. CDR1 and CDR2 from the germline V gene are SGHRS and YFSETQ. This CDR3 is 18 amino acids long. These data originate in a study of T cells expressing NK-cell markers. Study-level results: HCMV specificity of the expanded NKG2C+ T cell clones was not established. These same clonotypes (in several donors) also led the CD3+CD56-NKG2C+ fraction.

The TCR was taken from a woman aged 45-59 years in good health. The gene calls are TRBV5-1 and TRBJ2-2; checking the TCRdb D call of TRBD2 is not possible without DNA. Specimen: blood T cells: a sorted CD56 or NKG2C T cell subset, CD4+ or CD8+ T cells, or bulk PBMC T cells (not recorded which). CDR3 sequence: CASSSDFTAGVRTGELFF.